This T cell receptor (beta chain) was identified during a study of Ad26.COV2.S vaccination and SARS-CoV-2 variants. Study results and caveats: A substantial breadth of spike-specific CD8+ and CD4+ T cell responses after vaccination has been reported. Relative to placebo recipients, vaccine recipients exhibited elevated spike-specific TCR breadth. From the TCR breadth and depth analyses, total T cell responses may have been underestimated.

About this clone itself: Its antigen is unidentified.

The method was immunoSEQ multiplex PCR; TCRdb's version includes in-frame clones alone and lacks a portion of them. The sample shows about 350,000 clones, 92% of them seen only once. CDR3 length equals 14 residues. The germline V and J ends were trimmed by 8 bases and 1 base, with 9 bases remaining between them. Germline lookup yields CDR1 SGHTA and CDR2 FQGNSA. The source of this sequence is a human donor who had recovered from COVID-19. The sequencing used peripheral blood, collected after recovery from COVID-19. The gene calls are TRBV7-2 and TRBJ2-6; D not certain. CDR3 sequence reads: CASSSRSGANVLTF. The CDR3, as DNA: TGTGCCAGCTCTTCTCGTTCTGGGGCCAACGTCCTGACTTTC.